This entry is about one T cell receptor (beta chain). It lacks a known antigen. Qualities for individual bases were not recorded, and no much larger clone is one base off. This sample stems from a study of identifying expanded T cells in peripheral blood (dated by TCRdb to the late 2010s). Turning to the overall study: Four technical replicates, made by sequencing separate aliquots from the same pool of genomic DNA, were compared pairwise. Results and caveats for the whole study, not just this receptor: In all healthy donors, the variance in clone template counts between samples taken roughly 14 days apart rose significantly as total template count increased. About 1.3 differentially abundant clones were flagged by the binomial model between technical replicates, whereas about 15 and 19 were flagged over roughly two weeks and four weeks, respectively. Across all healthy-donor time intervals, the beta-binomial model significantly lowered both the number of clones called differentially abundant and the false-positive rate. The authors expected biological variance in healthy repertoires might increase further over much longer intervals such as months to years.

The immunoSEQ Assay, which uses bias-controlled multiplex PCR amplification of genomic DNA, was used to profile TCRbeta CDR3 regions. As for how the authors treated the data: The absolute abundance of each unique TCRbeta CDR3 region was quantified after sequences were collapsed and filtered. Differential abundance was tested with a binomial (Fisher-equivalent) model and with a beta-binomial model adding time-dependent variance fitted from healthy donors. Clones with fewer than 5 combined templates were removed, and differential abundance was called for clones with a Benjamini-Hochberg FDR below 0.01. In the beta-binomial model, variance was expressed as a function of the total template count across the two samples, in the form v = (b*log(k)+a)^2. TCRdb mirrors the immuneACCESS table, restricted to in-frame sequences. Some clones are absent from its copies; in checked studies, under half trace to an unresolved V gene, and the reason for the others is unknown. V and J calls and clone size are given by that table; D and trimming were obtained from the DNA. Recorded for this sample are about 130,000 clones; approximately 86% of them occurred a single time. In total, the top ten clones hold 8.4% of the sample.

As encoded in the germline V gene (reference sequence), CDR1 is LNHDA while CDR2 is SQIVND. Taken from cysteine to phenylalanine, the CDR3 has 16 residues. Only the CDR3 DNA stays, 48 bases, in frame from base 1. The junction shows trimming of 7 bases on V and 1 base on J, plus 20 bases between the germline ends. No immune events such as infections were documented for the healthy donors during the collection period. Time-dependent variance in a beta-binomial model of T-cell clone differential abundance was calibrated using healthy-donor blood repertoires as a training cohort. The training cohort was composed of 10 or so healthy donors, 3 female and 7 male. On average the donors were around 41 years old, and their ages spanned roughly 25 to 65 years. Whole blood, obtained from a commercial supplier, was collected from each healthy donor at three time points spaced approximately 15 days apart. Genomic DNA was extracted from unsorted whole blood for immunosequencing.

Recombination connected TRBV19 to TRBJ2-7; TRBD2 is perhaps the D gene, given 7 matching bases. The TCR comes from a person between 18 and 70 years old in good health. The sequenced sample consisted of blood. The CDR3 protein: CASMDRAGRGSYEQYF. The bases read TGTGCCAGTATGGACAGAGCGGGGCGGGGGTCCTACGAGCAGTACTTC.